This paragraph reports one T cell receptor beta chain. The sample holds other DNA sequences that translate to the same CDR3. The data were obtained in a study of shared clonotypes between healthy human individuals. V was pared by 4 bases and J by 0 bases, with 0 bases of the junction left unmatched. The CDR3 is 14 amino acids. CDR1 and CDR2 from the germline V gene are MGHDK and SYGVNS. The assay was immunoSEQ multiplex PCR, and TCRdb's table has in-frame clones only and misses some. This table has about 2.4 million clones, over 85% appearing once. The receptor was derived from a young man in good health. Some clones in this sample may be carry-over from other donors' samples. The chain employs TRBV25-1 and TRBJ2-3; TRBD2 aligns across 8 bases. Source material: naive CD4+ T cells from PBMCs. Subset given: CD45RA+ positively selected. CDR3 residues: CASSGGGSTDTQYF. The CDR3 DNA follows: TGTGCCAGCAGTGGCGGGGGGAGCACAGATACGCAGTATTTT.